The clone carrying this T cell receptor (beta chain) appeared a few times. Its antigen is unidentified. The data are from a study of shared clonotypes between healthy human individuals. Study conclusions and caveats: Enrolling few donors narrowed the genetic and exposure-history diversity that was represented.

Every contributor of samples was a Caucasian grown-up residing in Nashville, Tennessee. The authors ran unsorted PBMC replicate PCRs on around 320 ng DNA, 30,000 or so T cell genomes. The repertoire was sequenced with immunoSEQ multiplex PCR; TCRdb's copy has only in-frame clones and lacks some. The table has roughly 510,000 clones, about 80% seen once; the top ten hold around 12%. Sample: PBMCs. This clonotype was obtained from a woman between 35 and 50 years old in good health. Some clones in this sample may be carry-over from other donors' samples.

The CDR3 is CASSLLAGIPTDTQYF. As DNA, the CDR3 is TGTGCCAGCAGCCTACTAGCGGGAATCCCCACAGATACGCAGTATTTT. The gene calls are TRBV5-5 and TRBJ2-3, with TRBD2 identical over 10 bases. The CDR3 totals 16 residues. The V segment lost 4 bases and the J segment 2 bases; nucleotides outside the gene matches: 7. CDR1 is SGHKS, CDR2 YYEKEE, per germline (reference sequence).